The 29 T cell receptor beta chains reported below all come from one sample, sequenced in a study of T cells after yellow fever vaccination (dated by TCRdb to the late 2010s). Library method: 5' RACE. The sequencer listed for this sample is Illumina NovaSeq 6000. Using fastp at Q25 and MiXCR, TCRdb reprocessed the public reads and kept productive beta chains. When rows share a CDR3 protein, they turn into one entry using the most common DNA and genes. This sample holds a few hundred thousand distinct CDR3 sequences; approximately 8% were observed only once. Jointly, the top ten make up around 3.1% of the sample. Reading the label with the study, this specimen's treatment or condition is: live attenuated yellow fever vaccine strain. The sequenced sample was CD4+ T cells sorted from PBMCs, obtained 5 days after the yellow fever booster vaccination. The origin of the receptors is a man aged 18-30 years who received the YFV17D yellow fever vaccine.

This clonotype was observed at least ten times. The chain combines TRBV5-5 with TRBJ2-7; 9 positions agree with TRBD1. Germline loops: CDR1 SGHKS, CDR2 YYEKEE (reference sequence). Losses at the gene ends were 2 bases for V and 6 bases for J; bases not matched to a gene: 3. This CDR3 is 13 amino acids long. CDR3 nucleotides: TGTGCCAGCAGCTTTCTGGGACAGGGCGAGCAGTACGTC. Protein: CASSFLGQGEQYV.

This clonotype was observed a handful of times. The chain uses TRBV5-5 and TRBJ2-5; possible D gene TRBD1, 6 bases. CDR1 and CDR2 from the germline V gene are SGHKS and YYEKEE (reference sequence). V lost 3 bases to trimming and J lost 3 bases, with 12 bases between them. This CDR3 has 14 residues. This CDR3 is CASSSYGTKETQYF. The CDR3 region has the DNA TGTGCCAGCAGCTCGTACGGGACAAAAGAGACCCAGTACTTC.

The J gene is TRBJ1-2, the V gene TRBV18; D call uncertain. Germline V CDR1 and CDR2: KGHSH, LQKENI. This CDR3 spans 16 amino acids. Between the trimmed V and J ends, which lost 4 bases and 4 bases, there was a span of 19 bases. This chain's CDR3 is CASSLTVAESVYGYTF. CDR3 sequence (DNA): TGTGCCAGCTCACTCACAGTTGCGGAGTCCGTCTATGGCTACACCTTC. The full variable domain, completed using reference TRBV18 and TRBJ1-2, is NAGVMQNPRHLVRRRGQEARLRCSPMKGHSHVYWYRQLPEEGLKFMVYLQKENIIDESGMPKERFSAEFPKEGPSILRIQQVVRGDSAAYFCASSLTVAESVYGYTFGSGTRLTVV.

This clonotype was seen more than once but under ten times. This chain connects TRBV28 to TRBJ2-5; D may correspond to TRBD1 or TRBD2 (5 bases each). Between the trimmed V and J ends, which lost 5 bases and 5 bases, there was a span of 21 bases. Germline V lookup: CDR1 MDHEN, CDR2 SYDVKM. This CDR3 has 16 residues. CDR3 in amino acids: CASSADLTGLRETQYF. The CDR3, as DNA: TGTGCCAGCAGTGCGGACCTAACGGGGCTTAGGGAGACCCAGTACTTC.

This clonotype was found a few times. The CDR3 here is CASSAPRPVAYEQYV. CDR3 in DNA: TGCGCCAGCAGTGCCCCTCGACCAGTTGCCTACGAGCAGTACGTC. The chain uses TRBV10-1 and TRBJ2-7; D call uncertain. There are 15 residues in the CDR3. Germline V gives CDR1 WNHNN, CDR2 SYGVQD (reference sequence). The V end lost 4 bases, the J end lost 2 bases, and 15 bases lay between the germline ends.

A single count supports this clonotype. The chain joins TRBV3-1 to TRBJ1-1; D ambiguous. Germline CDR1 reads LGHDT; CDR2 reads YNNKEL (reference sequence). There are 15 residues in the CDR3. Trimming pared 2 bases from V and 0 bases from J, leaving 10 bases between. This CDR3 is CASSQWALVNTEAFF. The DNA of the CDR3 is TGTGCCAGCAGCCAATGGGCCCTTGTGAACACTGAAGCTTTCTTT. The full variable domain, rest sourced from reference TRBV3-1 and TRBJ1-1, is DTAVSQTPKYLVTQMGNDKSIKCEQNLGHDTMYWYKQDSKKFLKIMFSYNNKELIINETVPNRFSPKSPDKAHLNLHINSLELGDSAVYFCASSQWALVNTEAFFGQGTRLTVV.

The rearrangement joins TRBV2 to TRBJ1-2; 8 bases agree with TRBD1. Germline CDR1 SNHLY, CDR2 FYNNEI. The CDR3 is 12 residues long. V was clipped by 6 bases and J by 6 bases; unmatched bases: 3. The CDR3 here is CASSEQGDGYTF. The CDR3 DNA sequence: TGTGCCAGCAGCGAACAGGGGGATGGCTACACCTTC.

V is TRBV5-8 and J is TRBJ1-1; D perhaps matches TRBD1 (5 bases). V lost 2 bases to trimming and J lost 3 bases, with 17 bases between them. Germline assignment: CDR1 SGHTS and CDR2 YDEGEE. The CDR3 runs to 16 residues. The DNA of the CDR3 is TGTGCCAGCAGCTTAGGGTTTCTGAGGGGATACACTGAAGCTTTCTTT. This sequence encodes CASSLGFLRGYTEAFF.

V is TRBV7-9 and J is TRBJ1-1; a weak D match, TRBD1 (5 bases). Germline V CDR1 and CDR2: SEHNR, FQNEAQ (reference sequence). CDR3 length: 13 amino acids. V lost 1 base and J lost 11, with 14 bases in between. CDR3 nucleotides: TGTGCCAGCAGCTTAGGAGGGACCCCAGTGGCTTTCTTT. Amino acids: CASSLGGTPVAFF. Looking up the rest from reference TRBV7-9 and TRBJ1-1 gives the full variable domain: DTGVSQNPRHKITKRGQNVTFRCDPISEHNRLYWYRQTLGQGPEFLTYFQNEAQLEKSRLLSDRFSAERPKGSFSTLEIQRTEQGDSAMYLCASSLGGTPVAFFGQGTRLTVV.

This clonotype was counted between two and nine times. V and J are TRBV21-1 and TRBJ2-1; the table assigns TRBD1, which was not confirmed against the DNA. TRBV21-1 is shown as a pseudogene. This CDR3 region has 17 residues. This CDR3 reads CASSKVPGQGSDNEQFF. The CDR3 nucleotides read TGTGCCAGCAGCAAAGTACCGGGACAGGGGTCCGACAATGAGCAGTTCTTC.

This clonotype was detected a few times. The chain combines TRBV4-2 with TRBJ2-2; D unclear. Germline V gene data show CDR1 as LGHNA and CDR2 as YNFKEQ. This CDR3 has 19 residues. Trimming shortened V by 0 bases and J by 1 base, and 18 bases separated the two germline ends. CDR3 sequence: CASSQDSLNTAGNTGELFF. The CDR3 DNA reads TGTGCCAGCAGCCAAGATAGTTTGAATACTGCAGGGAACACCGGGGAGCTGTTTTTT.

In this sample, this clonotype turned up a few times. This chain joins TRBV20-1 and TRBJ1-5, with no clear D. This CDR3 region has 13 residues. CDR1 is DFQATT, CDR2 SNEGSKA, per germline (reference sequence). V was trimmed by 1 base and J by 5 bases, leaving 9 bases between them. The DNA of the CDR3 is TGCAGTGCTAGAGTTCAGTGGGATCAGCCCCAGCATTTT. It yields the protein CSARVQWDQPQHF.

This clonotype was detected only a few times. The CDR3 region is CASSPGHPGETQYF. As DNA, the CDR3 is TGTGCCAGCAGCCCCGGACACCCAGGGGAGACCCAGTACTTC. The gene calls are TRBV7-9 and TRBJ2-5, with a tentative D call TRBD1 (5 bases). CDR3 length: 14 residues. Per germline, CDR1 SEHNR and CDR2 FQNEAQ (reference sequence). The ends were cut back, 5 bases at V and 5 bases at J, with 15 bases in the middle.

This clonotype was recorded a few times. The V gene is TRBV7-2, the J gene TRBJ1-5; 8 bases are a match to TRBD1. This CDR3 comprises 18 residues. V lost 5 bases to trimming and J lost 5 bases; unmatched junction nucleotides: 17. Germline V gene sequence: CDR1 SGHTA, CDR2 FQGNSA. CDR3: CASSRAGGVGAYYQPQHF. The DNA of the CDR3 is TGTGCCAGCAGCCGGGCAGGGGGCGTGGGGGCTTACTATCAGCCCCAGCATTTT. Full variable domain (remainder filled in from reference TRBV7-2 and TRBJ1-5): GAGVSQSPSNKVTEKGKDVELRCDPISGHTALYWYRQSLGQGLEFLIYFQGNSAPDKSGLPSDRFSAERTGGSVSTLTIQRTQQEDSAVYLCASSRAGGVGAYYQPQHFGDGTRLSIL.

The CDR3 loop is CASSIQRDNTGELFF. Written as DNA, the CDR3 is TGTGCCAGCAGCATCCAGCGGGATAACACCGGGGAGCTGTTTTTT. V gene TRBV5-4 combines with J gene TRBJ2-2; 7 positions match TRBD2. This CDR3 is 15 amino acids long. In germline, CDR1 is SGHNT, CDR2 YYREEE (reference sequence). Trimming removed 4 bases from V and 2 bases from J; junction bases left unmatched: 5.

The chain joins TRBV5-1 to TRBJ2-5, with 12 positions matching TRBD2. The end of the DNA aligns better with TRBJ2-1, so the J call may be wrong. The CDR3 runs 16 residues. Germline values: CDR1 SGHRS, CDR2 YFSETQ. DNA of the CDR3: TGCGCCAGCAGCTTAGGGACTAGCGGGCTTCAAGAGACCCAGTTCTTC. It encodes CASSLGTSGLQETQFF.

This clonotype has ten or more counts. The rearrangement links TRBV10-3 to TRBJ2-3, with 7 bases that match TRBD1. Trimming removed 3 bases from V and 1 base from J; junction bases left unmatched: 1. Germline CDR1 ENHRY, CDR2 SYGVKD. The CDR3 loop spans 14 amino acids. The CDR3 coding sequence is TGTGCCATCAGTGACCAGGGGGGCACAGATACGCAGTATTTT. Translated: CAISDQGGTDTQYF.

This clonotype has at least ten counts. The V and J genes are TRBV11-2 and TRBJ1-4; D is perhaps TRBD1 (5 bases). CDR3 length: 16 residues. CDR1 is SGHAT, CDR2 FQNNGV, per germline. The V gene lost 1 base and the J gene lost 5 bases, with 14 bases spanning the gap. The chain's CDR3 is CASSLGRGTTNEKLFF. The CDR3 region has the DNA TGTGCCAGCAGCTTAGGTCGGGGGACCACCAATGAAAAACTGTTTTTT.

This clonotype was recorded at least ten times. The chain has TRBV4-1 and TRBJ2-3; no firm D call. Germline loops: CDR1 MGHRA, CDR2 YSYEKL. Trimming shortened V by 0 bases and J by 2 bases, and 6 bases separated the two germline ends. CDR3 length: 14 amino acids. The CDR3 sequence is CASSQEGNTDTQYF. The CDR3 DNA is TGCGCCAGCAGCCAAGAAGGAAACACAGATACGCAGTATTTT.

This clonotype appeared a few times. The genes are TRBV6-1 and TRBJ1-2, with 10 bases that match TRBD1. The CDR3 runs to 13 residues. Germline V gene lookup returns CDR1 MNHNS and CDR2 SASEGT. The V segment lost 7 bases and the J segment 9 bases; nucleotides outside the gene matches: 8. Here the CDR3 DNA reads TGTGCCAGCACCCACGGGGACAGGGGTAGCTACACCTTC. As protein: CASTHGDRGSYTF.

This clonotype was seen only a few times. The V and J genes are TRBV3-1 and TRBJ1-6; 7 nucleotides agree with TRBD1. CDR3 length equals 15 residues. Germline lookup yields CDR1 LGHDT and CDR2 YNNKEL (reference sequence). Trimming cost V 3 bases and J 4 bases; bases outside gene matches: 3. The CDR3 DNA reads as TGTGCCAGCAGCCATCAGGGGGGTTATAATTCACCCCTCCACTTT. It specifies CASSHQGGYNSPLHF. Variable domain in full (rest from reference TRBV3-1 and TRBJ1-6): DTAVSQTPKYLVTQMGNDKSIKCEQNLGHDTMYWYKQDSKKFLKIMFSYNNKELIINETVPNRFSPKSPDKAHLNLHINSLELGDSAVYFCASSHQGGYNSPLHFGNGTRLTVT.

This chain connects TRBV24-1 to TRBJ2-2; D is unresolved. This CDR3 spans 13 amino acids. The V end lost 3 bases, the J end lost 4 bases, and 5 bases lay between the germline ends. From germline, CDR1 is KGHDR and CDR2 SFDVKD. CDR3 coding DNA: TGTGCCACCAGTGATCGACGCACCGGGGAGCTGTTTTTT. Translation: CATSDRRTGELFF.

In its sample, this clonotype was seen a few times. The chain couples TRBV7-9 to TRBJ1-1; D is uncertain. Looked up from germline, CDR1 is SEHNR and CDR2 is FQNEAQ (reference sequence). The germline V and J ends were trimmed by 7 bases and 1 base, with 13 bases remaining between them. The length of the CDR3 is 14 residues. CDR3 nucleotide sequence: TGTGCCAGCACCCTCCGGTCAGGGAACACTGAAGCTTTCTTT. Its protein product is CASTLRSGNTEAFF. The variable domain in full, completed from reference TRBV7-9 and TRBJ1-1, reads DTGVSQNPRHKITKRGQNVTFRCDPISEHNRLYWYRQTLGQGPEFLTYFQNEAQLEKSRLLSDRFSAERPKGSFSTLEIQRTEQGDSAMYLCASTLRSGNTEAFFGQGTRLTVV.

In its sample, this clonotype was seen a few times. The chain joins TRBV7-9 to TRBJ2-2, with D uncertain. The CDR3 covers 15 residues. In germline, CDR1 is SEHNR, CDR2 FQNEAQ (reference sequence). Trimming shortened V by 3 bases and J by 6 bases, and 14 bases separated the two germline ends. CDR3 loop: CASSFSHGAPGELFF. The CDR3 DNA reads TGTGCCAGCAGCTTCTCCCATGGAGCCCCCGGGGAGCTGTTTTTT. Combining the CDR3 with reference TRBV7-9 and TRBJ2-2 gives the whole variable domain DTGVSQNPRHKITKRGQNVTFRCDPISEHNRLYWYRQTLGQGPEFLTYFQNEAQLEKSRLLSDRFSAERPKGSFSTLEIQRTEQGDSAMYLCASSFSHGAPGELFFGEGSRLTVL.

The V call is TRBV4-3, the J call TRBJ2-6, with TRBD1 as a possible D gene (6 bases). This CDR3 comprises 16 residues. Germline V gives CDR1 LGHNA, CDR2 YSLEER. The V gene lost 4 bases and the J gene lost 2 bases, with 12 bases spanning the gap. The CDR3, as DNA: TGCGCCAGCAGCCGACCTACAGGGACTGGGGCCAACGTCCTGACTTTC. This sequence encodes CASSRPTGTGANVLTF.

This clonotype was seen ten or more times. This chain joins TRBV6-2 or TRBV6-3 and TRBJ2-2; D is unclear. CDR3 length: 12 residues. Germline lookup yields CDR1 MNHEY and CDR2 SVGEGT. The V end was cut by 8 bases, the J end by 7 bases, with 11 bases between. CDR3 protein: CASGNNYGELFF. CDR3 in DNA: TGTGCCAGCGGCAATAATTACGGGGAGCTGTTTTTT.

This clonotype was recorded many times. This chain joins TRBV29-1 and TRBJ1-2, with D unresolved. Germline CDR1 reads SQVTM; CDR2 reads ANQGSEA. The V gene lost 4 bases and the J gene lost 6 bases, with 18 bases spanning the gap. This CDR3 spans 14 amino acids. As DNA, the CDR3 is TGCAGCGTTGCTCGTATCCTAGTTCCCGATGGCTACACCTTC. Translation gives CSVARILVPDGYTF.

In its sample, this clonotype was seen a few times. The chain is built from TRBV5-4 and TRBJ1-2, with D perhaps TRBD1 (5 bases). This CDR3 is 14 amino acids long. Deletions cut 4 bases from V and 7 bases from J, with 17 bases between. Germline assignment: CDR1 SGHNT and CDR2 YYREEE (reference sequence). The CDR3 spells CASSITGARGGYTF. CDR3 DNA: TGTGCCAGCAGCATTACAGGAGCACGGGGTGGCTACACCTTC. The full variable domain, in which reference TRBV5-4 and TRBJ1-2 provide the parts outside the CDR3, is ETGVTQSPTHLIKTRGQQVTLRCSSQSGHNTVSWYQQALGQGPQFIFQYYREEENGRGNFPPRFSGLQFPNYSSELNVNALELDDSALYLCASSITGARGGYTFGSGTRLTVV.

The chain is built from TRBV12-3 or TRBV12-4 and TRBJ2-2, with 9 bases that match TRBD2. This CDR3 contains 16 residues. Germline trimming cut 5 bases from V and 5 bases from J; bases unmatched to any gene: 9. CDR3 DNA: TGTGCCAGCAGTCCCGGTCGAGCGGGGGGAACCGGGGAGCTGTTTTTT. Its translation is CASSPGRAGGTGELFF.